The next 4 T cell receptor beta chains were all read from a single sample in a study of T cell responses to AZD1222 COVID-19 vaccine. Profiled with immunoSEQ multiplex PCR; TCRdb holds only in-frame clones, not every one. Among under 150,000 clones listed, about nine tenths were seen once. The specimen was peripheral blood, collected on day 0 of AZD1222 vaccination. The receptors here all came from an adult in good health.

This chain connects TRBV9 to TRBJ2-1, with D perhaps TRBD2 (5 bases). Trimming cost V 3 bases and J 8 bases, with 12 bases left between them. This CDR3 contains 13 residues. Germline-derived CDR1 and CDR2 are SGDLS and YYNGEE. The CDR3 region is CASSGLALDEQFF. In nucleotides, the CDR3 is TGTGCCAGCAGCGGGCTAGCCCTCGATGAGCAGTTCTTC.

The chain uses TRBV6-5 and TRBJ1-1; D possibly corresponds to TRBD1 (5 bases). The germline gives CDR1 MNHEY, CDR2 SVGAGI. This CDR3 has 14 amino acids. Trimming pared 7 bases from V and 5 bases from J, leaving 17 bases between. CDR3 sequence: CASTPAGLETEAFF. In DNA, the CDR3 is TGTGCCAGCACCCCCGCAGGGCTAGAAACTGAAGCTTTCTTT.

This clone showed up just a few times. The V and J genes are TRBV4-1 and TRBJ2-1; the match to TRBD2 covers 10 bases. Germline CDR1 and CDR2: MGHRA and YSYEKL. The CDR3 spans 16 residues. J gave up 5 bases and V 1 base, and 5 bases lay outside the gene matches. The CDR3 DNA is TGCGCCAGCAGCCAAGGCCGCCTAGCGGGAGACAATGAGCAGTTCTTC. Protein: CASSQGRLAGDNEQFF.

This chain connects TRBV27 to TRBJ2-3; D call uncertain. Germline V gene lookup returns CDR1 MNHEY and CDR2 SMNVEV (reference sequence). Trimming pared 2 bases from V and 0 bases from J, leaving 9 bases between. This CDR3 is 15 amino acids long. The CDR3 spells CASSLAPTSTDTQYF. CDR3 in DNA: TGTGCCAGCAGTTTAGCGCCGACTAGCACAGATACGCAGTATTTT.